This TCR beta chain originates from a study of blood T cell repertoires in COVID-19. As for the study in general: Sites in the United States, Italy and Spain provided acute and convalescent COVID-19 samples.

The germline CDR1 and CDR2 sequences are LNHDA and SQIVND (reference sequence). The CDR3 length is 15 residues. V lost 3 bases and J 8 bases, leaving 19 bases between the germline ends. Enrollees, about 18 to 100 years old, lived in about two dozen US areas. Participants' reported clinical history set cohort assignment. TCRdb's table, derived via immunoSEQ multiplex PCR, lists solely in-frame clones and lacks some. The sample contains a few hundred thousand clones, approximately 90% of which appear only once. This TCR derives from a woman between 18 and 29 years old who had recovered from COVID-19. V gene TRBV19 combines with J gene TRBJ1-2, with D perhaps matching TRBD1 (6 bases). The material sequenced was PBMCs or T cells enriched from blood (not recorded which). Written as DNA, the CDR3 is TGTGCCAGTAGTATTTCCGTGACAGGTACGAAGGGCTACACCTTC. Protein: CASSISVTGTKGYTF.